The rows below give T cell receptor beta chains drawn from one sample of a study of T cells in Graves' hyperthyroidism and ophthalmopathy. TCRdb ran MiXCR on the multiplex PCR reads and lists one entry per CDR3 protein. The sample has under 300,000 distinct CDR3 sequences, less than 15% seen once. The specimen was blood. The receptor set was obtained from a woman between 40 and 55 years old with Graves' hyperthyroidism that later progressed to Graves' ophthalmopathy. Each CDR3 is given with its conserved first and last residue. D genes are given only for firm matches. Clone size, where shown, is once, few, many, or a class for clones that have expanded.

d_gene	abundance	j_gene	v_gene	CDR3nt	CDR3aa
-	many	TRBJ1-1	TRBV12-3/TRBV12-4	TGTGCCAGCAGTGGAGACCTGAACACTGAAGCTTTCTTT	CASSGDLNTEAFF
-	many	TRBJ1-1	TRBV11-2	TGTGCCAGCAGCTTCCATGGCAGCATGAACACTGAAGCTTTCTTT	CASSFHGSMNTEAFF
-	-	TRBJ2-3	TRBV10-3	TGTGCCATCAGTGTATGGCTAGCGAGTGTAAAAGATACGCAGTATTTT	CAISVWLASVKDTQYF
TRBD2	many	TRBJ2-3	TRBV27	TGTGCCAGCAGAGGGGGACTAGGTGGTATAGATACGCAGTATTTT	CASRGGLGGIDTQYF
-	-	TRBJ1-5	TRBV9	TGTGCCAGCAGCGTACAAGGAAATCAGCCCCAGCATTTT	CASSVQGNQPQHF
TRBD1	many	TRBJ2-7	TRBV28	TGTGCCAGCAGTTCCTACTCTCCGGGACAGGGGGCCAACGAGCAGTACTTC	CASSSYSPGQGANEQYF
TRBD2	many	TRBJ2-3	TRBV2	TGTGCCAGCAGTGTAGCGGGAGGGTCGGATACGCAGTATTTT	CASSVAGGSDTQYF
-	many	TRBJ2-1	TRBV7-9	TGTGCCAGCAGCTTGGACGGACTAAGCCCCTTAGTGGATGAGCAGTTCTTC	CASSLDGLSPLVDEQFF
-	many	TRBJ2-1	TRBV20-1	TGCAGTGCTAGGACGGGTTCCTACAATGAGCAGTTCTTC	CSARTGSYNEQFF
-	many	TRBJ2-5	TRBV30	TGTGCCTGGAAGTTGAGACCGCGGGAGACCCAGTACTTC	CAWKLRPRETQYF
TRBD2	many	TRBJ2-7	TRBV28	TGTGCCAGCAGTCTCTATTGGTTAGGGCGGGAGGGTGACGAGCAGTACTTC	CASSLYWLGREGDEQYF
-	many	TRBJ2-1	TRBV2	TGTGCCAGCACTACCCGCCCCAGGAGGGACAATGAGCAGTTCTTC	CASTTRPRRDNEQFF